Listed here are 16 T cell receptor beta chains from one sample, sequenced in a study of cytomegalovirus exposure and HLA in healthy donors. In the PCR, 60 Vbeta and 13 Jbeta primers were used. Sequencing was performed with immunoSEQ multiplex PCR; in TCRdb, only in-frame clones are kept and a portion is missing. Counted here are 150,000 or so clones, about four fifths occurring once; the ten biggest clones make up 1%. Sequencing used PBMCs. These receptors originate from a woman between 45 and 60 years old in good health and CMV-seropositive.

The chain combines TRBV5-1 with TRBJ2-2; TRBD2 matches 9 bases. V shed 0 bases and J 4 bases; nucleotides not matched to a gene: 4. The germline V gene encodes CDR1 SGHRS and CDR2 YFSETQ. This CDR3 spans 16 amino acids. In DNA, the CDR3 is TGCGCCAGCAGCTTGGAGGGACTAGCCGGCACCGGGGAGCTGTTTTTT. This gives the protein CASSLEGLAGTGELFF. The full variable domain, in which reference TRBV5-1 and TRBJ2-2 provide the parts outside the CDR3, is KAGVTQTPRYLIKTRGQQVTLSCSPISGHRSVSWYQQTPGQGLQFLFEYFSETQRNKGNFPGRFSGRQFSNSRSEMNVSTLELGDSALYLCASSLEGLAGTGELFFGEGSRLTVL.

Only a few counts were recorded for this clone. The chain joins TRBV7-8 to TRBJ1-2, with a tentative D call TRBD1 (5 bases). Trimming took off 5 bases at V and 1 base at J, with 8 bases between the two ends. There are 13 residues in the CDR3. Germline assignment: CDR1 SGHVS and CDR2 FQNEAQ. CDR3 nucleotide sequence: TGTGCCAGCAGCGTGGGGCATAACTATGGCTACACCTTC. Translation gives CASSVGHNYGYTF.

The rearrangement joins TRBV6-5 to TRBJ2-7; 7 bases are a match to TRBD1. J gave up 3 bases and V 2 bases, and 7 bases lay outside the gene matches. Germline V lookup: CDR1 MNHEY, CDR2 SVGAGI. CDR3 size: 15 residues. CDR3 region: CASSYQGTDLYEQYF. CDR3 sequence (DNA): TGTGCCAGCAGTTACCAAGGGACAGACCTCTACGAGCAGTACTTC.

This chain uses TRBV7-3 with TRBJ2-1, with TRBD2 matching 13 bases. This CDR3 has 17 amino acids. The V gene's germline CDR1 is SGHTA and CDR2 FQGTGA. Trimming cost V 5 bases and J 5 bases; bases outside gene matches: 9. The CDR3 sequence: CASSKRGTSGEDNEQFF. For the CDR3, the DNA is TGTGCCAGCAGCAAGAGGGGGACTAGCGGGGAGGACAATGAGCAGTTCTTC.

The CDR3 loop reads CASSLLGTGLDTQYF. The CDR3 region has the DNA TGTGCCAGCAGTTTATTAGGGACAGGTTTAGATACGCAGTATTTT. The chain has TRBV28 and TRBJ2-3; 8 bases fit TRBD1. With V trimmed by 1 base and J by 5 bases, 5 bases remained unmatched. Germline loops: CDR1 MDHEN, CDR2 SYDVKM. The CDR3 is 15 residues long.

This clone was picked up one time. The V call is TRBV2, the J call TRBJ1-2; no firm D call. Germline CDR1 is SNHLY and CDR2 is FYNNEI. V lost 6 bases and J 8 bases, leaving 13 bases between the germline ends. The CDR3 spans 12 residues. CDR3 nucleotides: TGTGCCAGCAGGGTCCTCGATGAGGGCTACACCTTC. Translated: CASRVLDEGYTF.

This clone was seen a single time. V usage is TRBV11-2 and J usage is TRBJ2-2, with 8 bases aligning to TRBD1. With V trimmed by 5 bases and J by 4 bases, 3 bases remained unmatched. The CDR3 is made up of 14 amino acids. Germline V CDR1 and CDR2: SGHAT, FQNNGV. This CDR3 is CASSLGTGTGELFF. In DNA, the CDR3 is TGTGCCAGCAGCCTGGGGACAGGCACCGGGGAGCTGTTTTTT.

This chain links TRBV28 with TRBJ1-5; D unclear. Trimming cost V 4 bases and J 1 base, with 8 bases left between them. Germline V gives CDR1 MDHEN, CDR2 SYDVKM. The CDR3 spans 14 residues. The DNA for the CDR3 is TGTGCCAGCAGTTGGCCGAGGAGCAATCAGCCCCAGCATTTT. Protein: CASSWPRSNQPQHF.

This clone was counted once. V usage is TRBV28 and J usage is TRBJ2-7; TRBD1 matches at 9 bases. The germline gives CDR1 MDHEN, CDR2 SYDVKM. V lost 4 bases, J lost 7 bases, and 11 bases stayed unmatched. The CDR3 loop spans 15 amino acids. The CDR3 reads CASSCTGTGCLEQYF. In nucleotides, the CDR3 is TGTGCCAGCAGTTGCACCGGGACAGGGTGTTTGGAGCAGTACTTC.

The J gene is TRBJ2-3, the V gene TRBV7-2, with 8 bases matching TRBD2. The CDR3 length is 16 residues. Germline loops: CDR1 SGHTA, CDR2 FQGNSA. V shed 7 bases and J 2 bases; nucleotides not matched to a gene: 11. CDR3: CASTQGVAGSTDTQYF. In DNA form, the CDR3 reads TGTGCCAGCACCCAAGGAGTAGCGGGGTCCACAGATACGCAGTATTTT.

The table lists this clone with a few counts. The chain recombines TRBV7-3 with TRBJ1-2, with D hard to call. CDR3 length equals 13 residues. Germline values: CDR1 SGHTA, CDR2 FQGTGA. V lost 3 bases and J lost 8, with 13 bases in between. DNA of the CDR3: TGTGCCAGCAGCTTCGACCCGGGTTGGGGCTACACCTTC. Its translation is CASSFDPGWGYTF.

The chain uses TRBV15 and TRBJ2-5, with D maybe TRBD2 (6 bases). From germline, CDR1 is LNHNV and CDR2 YYDKDF (reference sequence). Trimming pared 1 base from V and 11 bases from J, leaving 11 bases between. This CDR3 has 12 residues. The CDR3 reads CATSRGYREQYF. In DNA, the CDR3 is TGTGCCACCAGCAGAGGCTATCGGGAGCAGTACTTC.

The chain combines TRBV11-2 with TRBJ1-2; D ambiguous. This CDR3 contains 14 residues. Trimming removed 2 bases at V and 6 bases at J, with 13 bases between. The germline V gene encodes CDR1 SGHAT and CDR2 FQNNGV. CDR3 residues: CASSLYSGLDGYTF. CDR3 DNA: TGTGCCAGCAGCTTATATTCGGGGTTGGATGGCTACACCTTC.

V usage is TRBV7-3 and J usage is TRBJ1-2; possible D gene TRBD1, 5 bases. V was cut by 5 bases and J by 4 bases, with 11 bases left in between. CDR3 size: 13 residues. In germline, CDR1 is SGHTA, CDR2 FQGTGA. For the CDR3, the DNA is TGTGCCAGCAGCCCGGGGGTGGGCTATGGCTACACCTTC. Protein sequence: CASSPGVGYGYTF.

This sequence joins TRBV13 and TRBJ2-7; 8 bases map to TRBD1. Germline V CDR1 and CDR2: PRHDT, FYEKMQ (reference sequence). V was clipped by 5 bases and J by 4 bases; unmatched bases: 13. This CDR3 region has 16 residues. Here the CDR3 DNA reads TGTGCCAGCAGCCAGAGGACAGGGATAATCCCTTACGAGCAGTACTTC. Translated, it gives CASSQRTGIIPYEQYF.

The V and J genes are TRBV28 and TRBJ1-4; 8 nucleotides line up with TRBD1. Per germline, CDR1 MDHEN and CDR2 SYDVKM. This CDR3 spans 14 amino acids. Losses at the gene ends were 6 bases for V and 4 bases for J; bases not matched to a gene: 4. In DNA, the CDR3 is TGTGCCAGCAGCCGACAGGGGTTTAATGAAAAACTGTTTTTT. This codes for CASSRQGFNEKLFF.